Listed below are T cell receptor beta chains from one sample, sequenced in a study of spatial heterogeneity in lung cancer. In TCRdb, the 5' RACE reads were re-called with MiXCR into one record per CDR3 protein. The sample consists of over a thousand distinct CDR3 sequences, roughly 12% of them appearing once. The input for sequencing was lung tumor tissue, taken at surgery. The receptor source for this set is a male donor with early-stage non-small cell lung cancer. Both conserved end residues are part of each CDR3. D genes are given only for firm matches. Size values are once, few and many counts, or a class for expanded clones, and some rows have none.

medium-sized,TRBJ2-1,TRBV20-1,TRBD2,TGCAGTGCTAAGCCACTAGCGGAGCAGTTCTTC,CSAKPLAEQFF
few,TRBJ2-5,TRBV5-5,TRBD1,TGTGCCAGCAGTCCGGGACAGGGGACCCAAGAGACCCAGTACTTC,CASSPGQGTQETQYF
large,TRBJ2-7,TRBV29-1,.,TGCAGCGTTCTAGGGATCCCGAGGGACTCCTACGAGCAGTACTTC,CSVLGIPRDSYEQYF
large,TRBJ2-1,TRBV18,.,TGTGCCAGCTCACCAGATTTGACCGGGGGATACAATGAGCAGTTCTTC,CASSPDLTGGYNEQFF
few,TRBJ1-3,TRBV30,.,TGTGCCTGGAGGGGGGACATCTCTGGAAACACCATATATTTT,CAWRGDISGNTIYF
medium-sized,TRBJ2-2,TRBV9,.,TGTGCCAGCAGCGTAACGACTACCAACACCGGGGAGCTGTTTTTT,CASSVTTTNTGELFF
medium-sized,TRBJ2-7,TRBV14,.,TGTGCCAGCAGCCAATCCTACGAGCAGTACTTC,CASSQSYEQYF
many,TRBJ2-5,TRBV2,.,TGTGCCAGCAGGACAGACCAAGAGACCCAGTACTTC,CASRTDQETQYF
medium-sized,TRBJ2-7,TRBV30,.,TGTGCCTTACAGGACCACTCCTACGAGCAGTACTTC,CALQDHSYEQYF
many,TRBJ2-3,TRBV6-1,.,TGTGCCAGCAGTGTGGGTGGGAGCGCTGATACGCAGTATTTT,CASSVGGSADTQYF
large,TRBJ2-7,TRBV7-2,.,TGTGCCAGCAGCCCCGTTGGGTCCTCGGGGTGGGAGCAGTACTTC,CASSPVGSSGWEQYF
medium-sized,TRBJ1-1,TRBV7-9,.,TGTGCCAGCAGCTTAGCCGGGGATAGCACTGAAGCTTTCTTT,CASSLAGDSTEAFF
.,TRBJ1-1,TRBV11-1,TRBD1,TGTGCCAGCAGCTTAGCGCCAGGGGGATTTCCTGAAGCTTTCTTT,CASSLAPGGFPEAFF
medium-sized,TRBJ2-7,TRBV5-5,.,TGTGCCAGCAGCTTGCCCGGGTTCACCTCTCCGTCCTACGAGCAGTACTTC,CASSLPGFTSPSYEQYF
medium-sized,TRBJ2-1,TRBV5-1,TRBD2,TGCGCCAGCAGCTTGGGACTAGCGGGAACCTACAATGAGCAGTTCTTC,CASSLGLAGTYNEQFF
medium-sized,TRBJ1-6,TRBV20-1,.,TGCAGTGCCAATTTACCAGGGAGGAATTCACCCCTCCACTTT,CSANLPGRNSPLHF
medium-sized,TRBJ1-2,TRBV29-1,.,TGCAGCGTTGAAGGTTCCGGCAGGGTTGGCTACACCTTC,CSVEGSGRVGYTF
medium-sized,TRBJ2-1,TRBV11-2,.,TGTGCCAGCAGTTCGAGGGGGGCAGGCGAACACTTCTCCTACAATGAGCAGTTCTTC,CASSSRGAGEHFSYNEQFF
medium-sized,TRBJ1-2,TRBV9,TRBD1,TGTGCCAGCAGCGCGGAGTCCGACAGGGTAAGAGGCTACACCTTC,CASSAESDRVRGYTF
medium-sized,TRBJ2-5,TRBV5-1,.,TGCGCCAGCAGCTTGTTCAGGGAAGAGACCCAGTACTTC,CASSLFREETQYF
medium-sized,TRBJ2-2,TRBV5-1,TRBD1,TGCGCCAGCAGTCACCTCGCGGGGGGACAGGGGAAGAAGAACGGGGAGCTGTTTTTT,CASSHLAGGQGKKNGELFF
medium-sized,TRBJ2-3,TRBV11-2,TRBD2,TGTGCCAGCAGCCCTTCGACTAGCGGGAGGCCAGATACGCAGTATTTT,CASSPSTSGRPDTQYF
many,TRBJ2-5,TRBV5-1,TRBD1,TGCGCCAGCAGCCCTTCGACAGGGACGGAGACCCAGTACTTC,CASSPSTGTETQYF
medium-sized,TRBJ2-7,TRBV6-5,.,TGTGCCAGCAGTTACTCGAAGGGGTCCGAGCAGTACTTC,CASSYSKGSEQYF
medium-sized,TRBJ2-1,TRBV4-2,TRBD1,TGTGCCAGCAGCCAAACAGGGACAGGGAATGAGCAGTTCTTC,CASSQTGTGNEQFF
many,TRBJ1-5,TRBV19,.,TGTGCCAGTAGTATAGGTCGGAGCAATCAGCCCCAGCATTTT,CASSIGRSNQPQHF
medium-sized,TRBJ1-2,TRBV27,.,TGTGCCAGCAGTGGAGGGTCAAAGGGGGATTTGCGTGGCTACACCTTC,CASSGGSKGDLRGYTF
.,TRBJ1-6,TRBV2,.,TGTGCCAGCAGCGGACAGAATAATTCACCCCTCCACTTT,CASSGQNNSPLHF
large,TRBJ1-1,TRBV5-1,.,TGCGCCAGCAGCACCTGGGACGGCGCCTATGGCACTGAAGCTTTCTTT,CASSTWDGAYGTEAFF
.,TRBJ2-1,TRBV7-2,.,TGTGCCAGCAGCTTTCAGCGGTACAATGAGCAGTTCTTC,CASSFQRYNEQFF
medium-sized,TRBJ1-5,TRBV12-3/TRBV12-4,TRBD1,TGTGCCAGCAGTTTTGGAGGACAGGGTGGACAGCCCCAGCATTTT,CASSFGGQGGQPQHF
medium-sized,TRBJ1-1,TRBV7-8,.,TGTGCCAGCAGCTTAGGGACAGCCGGGACTGAAGCTTTCTTT,CASSLGTAGTEAFF
large,TRBJ2-5,TRBV19,TRBD1,TGTGCCAGTAGTATGAGGGGGGGATCGGGACAGGGAGGTGTCACCGAAGAGACCCAGTACTTC,CASSMRGGSGQGGVTEETQYF
medium-sized,TRBJ1-3,TRBV18,.,TGTGCCAGCTCACCACAGTCGGAGACTGGAAACACCATATATTTT,CASSPQSETGNTIYF
medium-sized,TRBJ2-5,TRBV5-1,TRBD2,TGCGCCAGCAGCTTGTACCTAGCGGGGGTCGTACAAGAGACCCAGTACTTC,CASSLYLAGVVQETQYF
medium-sized,TRBJ1-2,TRBV7-9,.,TGTGCCAGCAGCTTAGAGGGGGGGCTCTCCTATGGCTACACCTTC,CASSLEGGLSYGYTF
medium-sized,TRBJ2-5,TRBV6-1,TRBD2,TGTGCCAGCAGTGAGATTAGCGGGAGGGAGACCCAGTACTTC,CASSEISGRETQYF
medium-sized,TRBJ2-1,TRBV4-1,TRBD2,TGCGCCAGCAGCCAAGTAGCGGGAGTCAGCTACAATGAGCAGTTCTTC,CASSQVAGVSYNEQFF
medium-sized,TRBJ2-3,TRBV2,TRBD2,TGTGCCAGCAGAAGACTAGCGGGAGGATTCACAGATACGCAGTATTTT,CASRRLAGGFTDTQYF
medium-sized,TRBJ1-1,TRBV29-1,.,TGCAGCGCCGCACAGGGTACTGAAGCTTTCTTT,CSAAQGTEAFF
medium-sized,TRBJ1-5,TRBV20-1,TRBD1,TGCAGTGCTAGAAAGACAGGGGGCAATCAGCCCCAGCATTTT,CSARKTGGNQPQHF
medium-sized,TRBJ2-3,TRBV15,.,TGTGCCACCAGCAGAGAAGGGGCTTGGGCAGATACGCAGTATTTT,CATSREGAWADTQYF
large,TRBJ2-1,TRBV20-1,TRBD2,TGCAGTGCTAGGGGTAGCGGGAACAATGAGCAGTTCTTC,CSARGSGNNEQFF
medium-sized,TRBJ2-1,TRBV27,TRBD2,TGTGCCAGCAGTTTATGGTTGGGGACTAGCGGCAGCAATGAGCAGTTCTTC,CASSLWLGTSGSNEQFF
medium-sized,TRBJ2-3,TRBV12-3/TRBV12-4,TRBD2,TGTGCCAGCAGTTTCCCTGAGCGGGAGTTCACAGATACGCAGTATTTT,CASSFPEREFTDTQYF
medium-sized,TRBJ2-2,TRBV9,TRBD2,TGTGCCAGCAGCATTACTAGCGGGGGGACCGGGGAGCTGTTTTTT,CASSITSGGTGELFF
few,TRBJ1-5,TRBV21-1,.,.,CASSKVGQGNPQHF
medium-sized,TRBJ2-4,TRBV19,.,TGTGCCAGTAGCCGGGACACCATTCAGTACTTC,CASSRDTIQYF